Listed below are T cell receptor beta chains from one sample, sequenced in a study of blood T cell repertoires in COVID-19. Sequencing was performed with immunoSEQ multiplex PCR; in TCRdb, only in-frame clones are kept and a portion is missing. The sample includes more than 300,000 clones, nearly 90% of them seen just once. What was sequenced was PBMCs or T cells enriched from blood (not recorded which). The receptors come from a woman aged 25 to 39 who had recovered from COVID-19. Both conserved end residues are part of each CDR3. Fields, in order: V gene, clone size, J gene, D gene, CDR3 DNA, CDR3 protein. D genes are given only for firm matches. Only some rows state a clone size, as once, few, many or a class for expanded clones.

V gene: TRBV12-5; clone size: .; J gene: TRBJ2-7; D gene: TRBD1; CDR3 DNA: TGTGCTAGTGGTTTGACAGGGGGAGGCGAGCAGTACTTC; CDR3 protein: CASGLTGGGEQYF
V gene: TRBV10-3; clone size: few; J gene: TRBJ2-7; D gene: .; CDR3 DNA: TGTGCCATCAGTGTAGGACAGTCCTACGAGCAGTACTTC; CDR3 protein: CAISVGQSYEQYF
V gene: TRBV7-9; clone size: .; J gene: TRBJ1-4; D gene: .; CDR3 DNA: TGTGCCAGCAACCCGGATGAAAAACTGTTTTTT; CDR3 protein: CASNPDEKLFF
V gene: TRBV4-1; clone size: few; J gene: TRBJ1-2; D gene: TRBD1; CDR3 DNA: TGCGCCAGCAGCCAAGACGACAGGGGGTGGGATGGCTACACCTTC; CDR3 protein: CASSQDDRGWDGYTF
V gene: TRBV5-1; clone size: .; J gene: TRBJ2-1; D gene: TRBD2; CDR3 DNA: TGCGCCAGCAGTTCCGGGACTAGCGGGGGTTACAATGAGCAGTTCTTC; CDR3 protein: CASSSGTSGGYNEQFF
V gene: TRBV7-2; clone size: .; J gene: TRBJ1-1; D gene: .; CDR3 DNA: TGTGCCAGCAGCCCGATTCGGCAGGGAAGGACTGAAGCTTTCTTT; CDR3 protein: CASSPIRQGRTEAFF
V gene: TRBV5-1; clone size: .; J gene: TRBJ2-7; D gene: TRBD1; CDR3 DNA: TGCGCCAGCAAAACCGGGACAGGGGGCTACGAGCAGTACTTC; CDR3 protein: CASKTGTGGYEQYF
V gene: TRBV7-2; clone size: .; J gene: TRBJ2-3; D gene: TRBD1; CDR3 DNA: TGTGCCAGCAGCAATCGACAGGGGGCGCAAGGGGGTACGCAGTATTTT; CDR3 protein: CASSNRQGAQGGTQYF
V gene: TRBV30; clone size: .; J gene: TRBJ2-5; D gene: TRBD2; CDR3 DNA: TGTGCCTGGAGTGGACTAGCGGGGGCCAAGTACCAAGAGACCCAGTACTTC; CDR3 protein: CAWSGLAGAKYQETQYF
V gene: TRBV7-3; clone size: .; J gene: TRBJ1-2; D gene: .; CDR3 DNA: TGTGCCAGCAGCTTACTTCAGGGAGGCTACACCTTC; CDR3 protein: CASSLLQGGYTF
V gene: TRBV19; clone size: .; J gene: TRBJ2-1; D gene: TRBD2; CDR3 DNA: TGTGCCAGTAGTATAGACGTTTCCGGGACTAGCTCCTACAATGAGCAGTTCTTC; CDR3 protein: CASSIDVSGTSSYNEQFF
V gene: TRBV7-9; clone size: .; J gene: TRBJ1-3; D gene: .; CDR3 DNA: TGTGCCAGCAGCCAGGGGCTTAGAAACACCATATATTTT; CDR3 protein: CASSQGLRNTIYF
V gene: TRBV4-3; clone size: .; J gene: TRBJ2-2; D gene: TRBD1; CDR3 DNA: TGCGCCAGCAGCCAAGCAGGACAGGGTACCGGGGAGCTGTTTTTT; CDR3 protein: CASSQAGQGTGELFF
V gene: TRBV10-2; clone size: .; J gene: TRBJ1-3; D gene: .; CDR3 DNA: TGCGCCAGCAGTGAGGGGACTCTCGCCAACACCATATATTTT; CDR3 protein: CASSEGTLANTIYF
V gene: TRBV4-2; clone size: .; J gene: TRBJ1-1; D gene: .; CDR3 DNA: TGTGCCAGCAGCCAAGAGGTGGGGGCGATGAACACTGAAGCTTTCTTT; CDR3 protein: CASSQEVGAMNTEAFF
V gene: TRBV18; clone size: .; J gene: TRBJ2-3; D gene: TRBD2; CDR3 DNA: TGTGCCAGCTCACCCCGGACTAGTACAGATACGCAGTATTTT; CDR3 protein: CASSPRTSTDTQYF
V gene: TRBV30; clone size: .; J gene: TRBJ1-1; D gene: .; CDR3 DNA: TGTGCCTGGAGTTTAGCCGTGAACACTGAAGCTTTCTTT; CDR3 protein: CAWSLAVNTEAFF
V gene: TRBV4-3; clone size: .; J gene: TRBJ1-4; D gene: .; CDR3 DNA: TGCGCCAGCAGCCAAGATTCGGGGCAGGGGGAAAAACTGTTTTTT; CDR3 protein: CASSQDSGQGEKLFF
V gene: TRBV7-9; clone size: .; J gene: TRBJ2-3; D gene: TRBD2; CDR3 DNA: TGTGCCAGCAGCTTTCGGCGGGGGGGCCTCCTAGGCACAGATACGCAGTATTTT; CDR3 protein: CASSFRRGGLLGTDTQYF
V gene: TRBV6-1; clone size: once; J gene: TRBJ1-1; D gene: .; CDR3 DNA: TGTGCCAGCAGTGAAGGGTCGGGGAACACTGAAGCTTTCTTT; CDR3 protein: CASSEGSGNTEAFF
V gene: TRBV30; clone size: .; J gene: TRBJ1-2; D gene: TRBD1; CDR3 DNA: TGTGCCTGGGGGACAGGGGATGGCTACACCTTC; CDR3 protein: CAWGTGDGYTF
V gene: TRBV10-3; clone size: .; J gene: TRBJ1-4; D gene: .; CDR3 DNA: TGTGCCATCAGTGAGTCAGGAGGGCTTAATGAAAAACTGTTTTTT; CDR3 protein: CAISESGGLNEKLFF
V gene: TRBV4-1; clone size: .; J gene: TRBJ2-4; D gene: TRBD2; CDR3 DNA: TGCGCCAGCAGCCAAGGCCTAGCGGGGGGCTCCAAAAACATTCAGTACTTC; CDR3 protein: CASSQGLAGGSKNIQYF
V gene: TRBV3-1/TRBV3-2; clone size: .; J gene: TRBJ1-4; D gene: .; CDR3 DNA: TGTGCCAGCAGCCAAGATCGGGGGGAAAAACTGTTTTTT; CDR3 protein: CASSQDRGEKLFF
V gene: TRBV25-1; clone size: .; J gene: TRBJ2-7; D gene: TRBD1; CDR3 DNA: TGTGCCAGCAGTGAAACACGGGGACAGGGGTCCTACGAGCAGTACTTC; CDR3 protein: CASSETRGQGSYEQYF
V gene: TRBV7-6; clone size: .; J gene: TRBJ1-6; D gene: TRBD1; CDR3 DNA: TGTGCCAGCAGCCCGACGGGACAGGGTACTTCACCCCTCCACTTT; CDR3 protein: CASSPTGQGTSPLHF
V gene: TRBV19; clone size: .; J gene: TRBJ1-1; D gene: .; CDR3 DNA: TGTGCCAGTAGTGTTGACAGCTTGAACACTGAAGCTTTCTTT; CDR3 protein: CASSVDSLNTEAFF
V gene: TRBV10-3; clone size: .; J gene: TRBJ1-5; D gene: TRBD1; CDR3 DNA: TGTGCCATCAGCGCGGGACAGGGGATACCCCAGCATTTT; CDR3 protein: CAISAGQGIPQHF
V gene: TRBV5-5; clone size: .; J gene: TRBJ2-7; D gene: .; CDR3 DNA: TGTGCCAGCAGCTTGGAAGGGTCGGGAGATTTTAACTACGAGCAGTACTTC; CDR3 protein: CASSLEGSGDFNYEQYF
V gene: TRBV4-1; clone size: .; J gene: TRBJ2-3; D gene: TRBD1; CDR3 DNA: TGCGCCAGCAGCCAACCGAGACAGGGGGCAAAAGATACGCAGTATTTT; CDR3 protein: CASSQPRQGAKDTQYF
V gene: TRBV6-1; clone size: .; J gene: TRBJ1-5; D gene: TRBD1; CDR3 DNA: TGTGCCAGCAGTGAAGGGGACAGGGGTTTGCAGCCCCAGCATTTT; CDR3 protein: CASSEGDRGLQPQHF
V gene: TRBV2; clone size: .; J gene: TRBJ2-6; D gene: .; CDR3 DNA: TGTGCCAGCAATTACGTGAGCTCTGGGGCCAACGTCCTGACTTTC; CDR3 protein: CASNYVSSGANVLTF
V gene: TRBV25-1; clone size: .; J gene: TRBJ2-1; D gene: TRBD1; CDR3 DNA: TGTGCCAGCAGTGAAACAGGGGACGTTGAGCAGTTCTTC; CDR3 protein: CASSETGDVEQFF
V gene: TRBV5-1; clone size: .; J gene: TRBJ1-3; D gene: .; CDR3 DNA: TGCGCCAGCAGCCCCTACTCTGGAAACACCATATATTTT; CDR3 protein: CASSPYSGNTIYF
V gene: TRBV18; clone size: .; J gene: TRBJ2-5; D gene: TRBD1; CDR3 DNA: TGTGCCAGCTCACCTAGGGGGCTAGGGACCCAGTACTTC; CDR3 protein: CASSPRGLGTQYF
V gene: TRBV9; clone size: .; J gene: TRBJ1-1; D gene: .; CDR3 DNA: TGTGCCAGCAGCGTAGAGTTAGCGAACACTGAAGCTTTCTTT; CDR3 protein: CASSVELANTEAFF
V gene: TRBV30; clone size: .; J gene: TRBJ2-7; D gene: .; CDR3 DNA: TGTGCCTGGGAAGGGGTAACCTACGAGCAGTACTTC; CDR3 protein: CAWEGVTYEQYF
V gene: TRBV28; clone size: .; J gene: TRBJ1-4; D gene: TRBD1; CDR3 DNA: TGTGCCAGCAGTCTTTGGGGGACAGGTCATGAAAGGGGTGAAAAACTGTTTTTT; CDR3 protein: CASSLWGTGHERGEKLFF
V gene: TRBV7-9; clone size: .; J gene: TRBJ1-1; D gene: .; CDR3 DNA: TGTGCCAGCAGCTTAGTTGCGGGGGTGAGAACTGAAGCTTTCTTT; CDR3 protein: CASSLVAGVRTEAFF
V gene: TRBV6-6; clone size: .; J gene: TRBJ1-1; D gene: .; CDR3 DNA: TGTGCCAGCAGTTACCCCCAGGGAGGGGTCCCTGAAGCTTTCTTT; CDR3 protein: CASSYPQGGVPEAFF
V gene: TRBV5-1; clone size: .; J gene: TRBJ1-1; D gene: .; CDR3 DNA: TGCGCCAGCAGCGAGAGACAGGTCTTAATCACTGAAGCTTTCTTT; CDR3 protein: CASSERQVLITEAFF
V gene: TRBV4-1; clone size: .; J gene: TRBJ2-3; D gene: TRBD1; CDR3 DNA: TGCGCCAGCAGCCAAGAGACAGGGTTCACAGATACGCAGTATTTT; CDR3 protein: CASSQETGFTDTQYF
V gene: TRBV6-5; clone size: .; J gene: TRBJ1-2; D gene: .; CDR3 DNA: TGTGCCAGCAGGAGAGCCCGGGGTGCCTATGGCTACACCTTC; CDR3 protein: CASRRARGAYGYTF
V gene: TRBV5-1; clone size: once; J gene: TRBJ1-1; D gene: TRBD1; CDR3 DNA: TGCGCCAGCAGCTTGTGGTCGACAGGGAGCACTGAAGCTTTCTTT; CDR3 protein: CASSLWSTGSTEAFF
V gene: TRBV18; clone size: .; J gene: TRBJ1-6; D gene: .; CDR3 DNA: TGTGCCAGCTCCGACTCGCGACTTGGTAATTCACCCCTCCACTTT; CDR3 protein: CASSDSRLGNSPLHF
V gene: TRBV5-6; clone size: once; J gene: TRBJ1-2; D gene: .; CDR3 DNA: TGTGCCAGCAGCTTTTCCCAGGACTTACGGTATGGCTACACCTTC; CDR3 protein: CASSFSQDLRYGYTF
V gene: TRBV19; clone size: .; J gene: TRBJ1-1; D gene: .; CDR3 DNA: TGTGCCAGTAGTATAGGACTTACCGAAGCTTTCTTT; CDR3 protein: CASSIGLTEAFF
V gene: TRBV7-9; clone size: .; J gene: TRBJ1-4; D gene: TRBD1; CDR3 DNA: TGTGCCAGCAGCTTATGGGACAGGGCAACTAATGAAAAACTGTTTTTT; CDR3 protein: CASSLWDRATNEKLFF